The clone carrying this TCR beta chain was detected only a few times. TCR beta CDR3 regions were amplified from RNA transcripts. The HTBI primer set served for first-round RT-PCR of the TCR CDR3. One entry per CDR3 protein results from TCRdb running MiXCR on the multiplex PCR reads. The table records about 250,000 distinct CDR3 sequences, about 20% of them present only once. This sample is drawn from a study of T cells in Graves' hyperthyroidism and ophthalmopathy. Looking at the study overall: Peripheral blood was taken when the disease was first diagnosed, before any treatment began.

CDR1 DFQATT and CDR2 SNEGSKA come from the germline V gene (reference sequence). V was cut by 1 base and J by 0 bases, with 7 bases left in between. The CDR3 consists of 14 residues. Ophthalmopathy patients showed a Clinical Activity Score of at least 3, NOSPECS grade of at least 4 and duration under 3 months. Pregnant or lactating patients were excluded, as were those with uncontrolled infection or other autoimmune disease. PBMCs were sourced from roughly 10 ml fresh peripheral blood. V gene TRBV20-1 combines with J gene TRBJ2-1; D possibly corresponds to TRBD2 (6 bases). This clonotype originated in a man aged 25 to 45 with Graves' ophthalmopathy. Input material: blood. CDR3 protein: CSARGLVSYNEQFF. The CDR3 DNA is TGCAGTGCTAGAGGACTAGTCTCCTACAATGAGCAGTTCTTC.